The 21 T cell receptor beta chains given below trace back to one sample, sequenced in a study of T cell responses to AZD1222 COVID-19 vaccine (dated by TCRdb to about 2021). The method was the immunoSEQ multiplex PCR assay. This is the immuneACCESS table as TCRdb keeps it, with only in-frame sequences that have V and J called. A part of the clones is gone; compared with another copy, unresolved V genes explain less than half, and the rest is unexplained. The sample table records about 160,000 clones; 80% to 95% of these occur just once. In total, the top ten clones hold 4.4% of the sample. The time point label of this sample denotes: baseline before first vaccination. The material sequenced was peripheral blood, taken on day 0 of AZD1222 vaccination. These receptors were obtained from an adult in good health.

J is TRBJ1-2 and V is TRBV28; 9 nucleotides line up with TRBD1. CDR1 MDHEN and CDR2 SYDVKM come from the germline V gene. The CDR3 runs to 13 residues. J was trimmed by 7 bases and V by 6 bases; bases with no gene match: 6. CDR3 region: CASRGQGRSGYTF. The CDR3, as DNA: TGTGCCAGCAGGGGACAGGGCCGGAGTGGCTACACCTTC.

Regarding this clone: No DNA is shown, since the ends of the CDR3 on it are uncertain; the CDR3 is the one TCRdb lists. The chain combines TRBV7-9 with TRBJ2-7; the table calls TRBD1, which could not be checked here. Including both end residues, the CDR3 is 13 amino acids long. CDR1 is SEHNR and CDR2 is FQNEAQ in the germline V gene (reference sequence). The CDR3 reads CASSLASFGTGSF.

The chain carries TRBV11-2 and TRBJ1-6; D possibly corresponds to TRBD1 (5 bases). Germline values: CDR1 SGHAT, CDR2 FQNNGV. Trimming took off 3 bases at V and 3 bases at J, with 9 bases between the two ends. CDR3 length: 15 amino acids. CDR3 amino acids: CASSFLQGYNSPLHF. The DNA of the CDR3 is TGTGCCAGCAGCTTCCTCCAGGGCTATAATTCACCCCTCCACTTT.

The rearrangement links TRBV11-3 to TRBJ2-2, with TRBD2 matching over 7 bases. This CDR3 is built from 15 residues. V lost 3 bases and J lost 6; bases outside the gene matches: 7. CDR1 is SGHNT, CDR2 YENEEA, per germline. This CDR3 is CASSLGAGVAGELFF. In nucleotides, the CDR3 is TGTGCCAGCAGCTTGGGTGCGGGAGTGGCCGGGGAGCTGTTTTTT. The full variable domain, rest sourced from reference TRBV11-3 and TRBJ2-2, is EAGVVQSPRYKIIEKKQPVAFWCNPISGHNTLYWYLQNLGQGPELLIRYENEEAVDDSQLPKDRFSAERLKGVDSTLKIQPAELGDSAVYLCASSLGAGVAGELFFGEGSRLTVL.

Only one count was recorded for this clone. V and J are TRBV2 and TRBJ1-4, with D hard to call. This CDR3 contains 16 residues. Germline V gene lookup returns CDR1 SNHLY and CDR2 FYNNEI. Trimming removed 4 bases at V and 0 bases at J, with 12 bases between. The CDR3 nucleotides read TGTGCCAGCAGTGGGCGGACGGTTGCAACTAATGAAAAACTGTTTTTT. This codes for CASSGRTVATNEKLFF. The whole variable domain, filled in from reference TRBV2 and TRBJ1-4, reads EPEVTQTPSHQVTQMGQEVILRCVPISNHLYFYWYRQILGQKVEFLVSFYNNEISEKSEIFDDQFSVERPDGSNFTLKIRSTKLEDSAMYFCASSGRTVATNEKLFFGSGTQLSVL.

The rearrangement links TRBV11-1 to TRBJ2-7, with D possibly being TRBD2 (6 bases). CDR1 is SGHAT, CDR2 FQDESV, per germline (reference sequence). Trimming pared 0 bases from V and 4 bases from J, leaving 16 bases between. The CDR3 runs 16 residues. In DNA form, the CDR3 reads TGTGCCAGCAGCTTAGCAAGATCGTCGGAGGGGTACGAGCAGTACTTC. It encodes CASSLARSSEGYEQYF.

V is TRBV19 and J is TRBJ1-6, with D perhaps matching TRBD1 (6 bases). V lost 4 bases and J lost 14, with 18 bases in between. CDR3 length: 14 residues. The V gene's germline CDR1 is LNHDA and CDR2 SQIVND (reference sequence). In nucleotides, the CDR3 is TGTGCCAGTAGTACCGAAGGGGGACCGGGGGCCCTCCACTTT. It encodes CASSTEGGPGALHF.

The chain couples TRBV11-3 to TRBJ2-1, with 8 bases fitting TRBD2. Germline CDR1 reads SGHNT; CDR2 reads YENEEA. CDR3 length: 16 residues. V dropped 1 base and J dropped 3; count of bases not matched to a gene: 5. The CDR3 sequence is CASSLVGTRDYNEQFF. The CDR3 DNA is TGTGCCAGCAGCTTAGTCGGGACTAGGGACTACAATGAGCAGTTCTTC.

The CDR3 DNA reads as TGTGCCAGCAGCTTAGCGGGAGCAGGGCCATGGGAGACCCAGTACTTC. Translated: CASSLAGAGPWETQYF. V and J are TRBV7-2 and TRBJ2-5; D assignment may be TRBD1 or TRBD2 (5 bases each). Trimming removed 0 bases from V and 5 bases from J, with 16 bases in between. The CDR3 totals 16 residues. The germline CDR1 and CDR2 sequences are SGHTA and FQGNSA.

The chain has TRBV6-6 and TRBJ1-5, with TRBD1 identical over 7 bases. Germline V lookup: CDR1 MNHNY, CDR2 SVGAGI (reference sequence). J was trimmed by 0 bases and V by 5 bases; bases with no gene match: 4. The CDR3 has 15 residues. CDR3 in amino acids: CASSPGTDSNQPQHF. For the CDR3, the DNA is TGTGCCAGCAGTCCCGGGACAGATAGCAATCAGCCCCAGCATTTT.

The CDR3 DNA reads as TGTGCCAGCAGCTCTCGACTAGCGGGCCGCACCTACGAGCAGTACTTC. Translating gives CASSSRLAGRTYEQYF. The rearrangement joins TRBV11-2 to TRBJ2-7; 10 bases map to TRBD2. The V segment lost 4 bases and the J segment 2 bases; nucleotides outside the gene matches: 8. The germline CDR1 and CDR2 sequences are SGHAT and FQNNGV. The CDR3 has 16 amino acids. The whole variable domain, filled in from reference TRBV11-2 and TRBJ2-7, reads EAGVAQSPRYKIIEKRQSVAFWCNPISGHATLYWYQQILGQGPKLLIQFQNNGVVDDSQLPKDRFSAERLKGVDSTLKIQPAKLEDSAVYLCASSSRLAGRTYEQYFGPGTRLTVT.

J is TRBJ2-1 and V is TRBV2; either TRBD1 or TRBD2 may fit D (5 bases each). The ends were cut back, 6 bases at V and 0 bases at J, with 12 bases in the middle. The CDR3 contains 15 residues. Germline CDR1 SNHLY, CDR2 FYNNEI. CDR3 protein: CASSPGRSSYNEQFF. The CDR3 DNA sequence: TGTGCCAGCAGCCCGGGGCGTTCCTCCTACAATGAGCAGTTCTTC.

This chain uses TRBV3-1 (or the pseudogene TRBV3-2) with TRBJ1-1, with 7 bases fitting TRBD1. This CDR3 has 14 amino acids. The junction had 5 bases not matched to a gene; V was cut back by 1 base and J by 6 bases. Per the germline V gene, CDR1 is LGHDT and CDR2 is YNNKEL (reference sequence). The CDR3 spells CASSQVKGASEAFF. The CDR3, as DNA: TGTGCCAGCAGCCAAGTAAAGGGGGCCTCTGAAGCTTTCTTT.

The chain joins TRBV28 to TRBJ2-7; D possibly corresponds to TRBD2 (5 bases). The V and J ends lost 4 bases and 2 bases respectively, with 15 bases between them. This CDR3 has 15 residues. Per the germline V gene, CDR1 is MDHEN and CDR2 is SYDVKM. In DNA form, the CDR3 reads TGTGCCAGCAGTTCGTCCGGGCAAGCGGCCTACGAGCAGTACTTC. The encoded protein is CASSSSGQAAYEQYF.

The chain employs TRBV3-1 (or the pseudogene TRBV3-2) and TRBJ1-1, with D perhaps matching TRBD1 (5 bases). The germline CDR1 and CDR2 sequences are LGHDT and YNNKEL (reference sequence). V was clipped by 4 bases and J by 13 bases, with 13 bases between them. This CDR3 has 11 amino acids. CDR3 protein: CASSRGDRGFF. CDR3 sequence (DNA): TGTGCCAGCAGCCGGGGGGACCGAGGTTTCTTT.

The chain is built from TRBV25-1 and TRBJ2-1, with 10 positions matching TRBD2. Unmatched junction bases numbered 6, after V lost 3 bases and J lost 7 bases. This CDR3 comprises 15 residues. Per the germline V gene, CDR1 is MGHDK and CDR2 is SYGVNS. This CDR3 is CASSDSGLAVNEQFF. CDR3 coding DNA: TGTGCCAGCAGTGACTCAGGACTAGCGGTGAATGAGCAGTTCTTC.

The chain couples TRBV5-1 to TRBJ2-2; no clear D. Per the germline V gene, CDR1 is SGHRS and CDR2 is YFSETQ. The CDR3 runs 14 residues. V dropped 0 bases and J dropped 4 bases, with 7 bases sitting between them. The CDR3 DNA sequence: TGCGCCAGCAGCTTGGGTCGACCCACCGGGGAGCTGTTTTTT. This sequence encodes CASSLGRPTGELFF.

The V gene is TRBV9, the J gene TRBJ2-2; D possibly corresponds to TRBD1 (5 bases). V was shortened by 3 bases and J by 2 bases, with 8 bases between the two germline ends. Germline assignment: CDR1 SGDLS and CDR2 YYNGEE. This CDR3 comprises 14 residues. CDR3 nucleotide sequence: TGTGCCAGCAGCGCCGGACAAAACACCGGGGAGCTGTTTTTT. As protein: CASSAGQNTGELFF.

The rearrangement joins TRBV5-4 to TRBJ2-1, with a weak D call TRBD2 (5 bases). The CDR3 extends over 16 amino acids. Per germline, CDR1 SGHNT and CDR2 YYREEE (reference sequence). V was cut by 0 bases and J by 0 bases, with 10 bases left in between. This chain's CDR3 is CASSLGGGSSYNEQFF. CDR3 DNA sequence: TGTGCCAGCAGCTTGGGCGGAGGAAGCTCCTACAATGAGCAGTTCTTC.

This rearrangement joins TRBV28 to TRBJ1-5; the D gene is possibly TRBD1 (6 bases). The CDR3 has 16 residues. V lost 4 bases and J 5 bases, leaving 18 bases between the germline ends. Germline CDR1 and CDR2: MDHEN and SYDVKM. The CDR3 spells CASSSPRQAVHQPQHF. The CDR3, as DNA: TGTGCCAGCAGTTCCCCCAGACAGGCAGTCCATCAGCCCCAGCATTTT.

This chain links TRBV6-5 with TRBJ1-4, with TRBD1 identical over 10 bases. The CDR3 has 14 residues. The V and J ends lost 8 bases and 6 bases, in that order; junction bases with no gene match: 6. CDR1 and CDR2 (germline): MNHEY, SVGAGI. DNA for the CDR3: TGTGCCAGCCCCCAGGGGACAGGGGATGAAAAACTGTTTTTT. Protein sequence: CASPQGTGDEKLFF.